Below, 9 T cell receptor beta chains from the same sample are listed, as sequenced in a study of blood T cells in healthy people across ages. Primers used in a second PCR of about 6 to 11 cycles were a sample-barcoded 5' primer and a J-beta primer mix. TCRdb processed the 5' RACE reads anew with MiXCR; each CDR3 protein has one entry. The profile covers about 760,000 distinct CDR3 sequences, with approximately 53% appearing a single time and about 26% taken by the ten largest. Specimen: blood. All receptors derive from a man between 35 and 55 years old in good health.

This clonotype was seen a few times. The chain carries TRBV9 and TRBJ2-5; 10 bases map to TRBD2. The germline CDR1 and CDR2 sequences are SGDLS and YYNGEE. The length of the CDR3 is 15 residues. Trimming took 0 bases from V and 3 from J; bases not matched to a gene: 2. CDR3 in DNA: TGTGCCAGCAGCGTAGATAGCGGGAGGAAAGAGACCCAGTACTTC. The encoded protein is CASSVDSGRKETQYF.

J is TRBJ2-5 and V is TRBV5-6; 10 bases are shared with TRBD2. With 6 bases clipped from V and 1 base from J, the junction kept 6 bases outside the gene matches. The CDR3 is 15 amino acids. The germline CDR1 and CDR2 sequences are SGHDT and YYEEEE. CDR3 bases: TGTGCCAGCACCCGACTAGCGGGCCGCCAAGAGACCCAGTACTTC. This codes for CASTRLAGRQETQYF.

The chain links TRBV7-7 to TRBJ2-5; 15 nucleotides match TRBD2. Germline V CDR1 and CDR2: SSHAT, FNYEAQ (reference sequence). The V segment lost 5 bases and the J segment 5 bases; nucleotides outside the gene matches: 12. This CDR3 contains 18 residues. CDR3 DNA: TGTGCCAGCAGCCAAGGGGGACTAGCGGGAGGAGGAGTGGAGACCCAGTACTTC. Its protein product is CASSQGGLAGGGVETQYF.

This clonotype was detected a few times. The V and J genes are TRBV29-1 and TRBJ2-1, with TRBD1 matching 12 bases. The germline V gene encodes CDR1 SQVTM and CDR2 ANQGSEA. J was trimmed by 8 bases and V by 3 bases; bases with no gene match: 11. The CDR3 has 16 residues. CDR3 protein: CSVDGYWDRGLDEQFF. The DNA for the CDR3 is TGCAGCGTTGACGGGTATTGGGACAGGGGGCTCGATGAGCAGTTCTTC.

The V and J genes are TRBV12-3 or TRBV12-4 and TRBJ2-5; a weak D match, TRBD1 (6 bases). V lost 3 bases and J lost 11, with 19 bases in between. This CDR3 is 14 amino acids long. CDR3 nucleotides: TGTGCCAGCAGTTTTTGGGGGCAAGACAATGAGCAGTACTTC. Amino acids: CASSFWGQDNEQYF.

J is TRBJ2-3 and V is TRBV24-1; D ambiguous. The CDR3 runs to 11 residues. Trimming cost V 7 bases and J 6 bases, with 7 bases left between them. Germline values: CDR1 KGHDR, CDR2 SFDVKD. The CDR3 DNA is TGTGCCACCAGCAAGCAGGATACGCAGTATTTT. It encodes CATSKQDTQYF.

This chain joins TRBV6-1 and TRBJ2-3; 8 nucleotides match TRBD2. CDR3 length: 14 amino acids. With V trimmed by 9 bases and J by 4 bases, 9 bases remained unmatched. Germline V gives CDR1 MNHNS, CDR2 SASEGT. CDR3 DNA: TGTGCCAGTGGCCTGACGGGGGGGTCAGATACGCAGTATTTT. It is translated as CASGLTGGSDTQYF.

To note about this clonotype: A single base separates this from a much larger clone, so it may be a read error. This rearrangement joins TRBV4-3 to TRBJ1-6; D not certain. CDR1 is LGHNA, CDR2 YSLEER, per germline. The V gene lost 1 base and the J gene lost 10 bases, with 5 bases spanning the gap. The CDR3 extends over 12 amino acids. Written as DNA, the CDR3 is TGCGCCAGCAGCCAAGGGACCTCACCCCTCCACTTT. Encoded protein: CASSQGTSPLHF.

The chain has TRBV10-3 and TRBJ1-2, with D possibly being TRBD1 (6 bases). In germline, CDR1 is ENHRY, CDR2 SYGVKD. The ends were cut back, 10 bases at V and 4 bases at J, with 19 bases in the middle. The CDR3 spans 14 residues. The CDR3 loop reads CATWQSGVAYGYTF. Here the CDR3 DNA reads TGTGCCACCTGGCAGTCAGGGGTTGCCTATGGCTACACCTTC.